Presented here are 29 T cell receptor beta chains from one specimen sequenced in a study of cytomegalovirus exposure and HLA in healthy donors. The PCR was carried out with 60 Vbeta primers and 13 Jbeta primers. Assay: immunoSEQ multiplex PCR; the TCRdb copy retains only in-frame clones and omits some. The repertoire consists of 100,000 to 120,000 clones, with about four fifths occurring once and the leading ten covering around 2.9%. Sequencing used PBMCs. Receptor source: a woman aged 60-75 years in good health and CMV-seropositive.

The chain employs TRBV29-1 and TRBJ1-5, with D tentatively TRBD1 (6 bases). The CDR3 runs 13 residues. The germline V gene has CDR1 SQVTM and CDR2 ANQGSEA. Trimming stripped 4 bases from V and 2 bases from J, with 9 bases between. CDR3 sequence reads: CSVGEGGNQPQHF. The CDR3 region has the DNA TGCAGCGTTGGTGAGGGGGGCAATCAGCCCCAGCATTTT.

This chain links TRBV11-2 with TRBJ2-3; 13 positions match TRBD2. V lost 6 bases and J lost 0; bases outside the gene matches: 12. Germline V CDR1 and CDR2: SGHAT, FQNNGV. There are 19 residues in the CDR3. CDR3 in amino acids: CASSRTSGSRGVSTDTQYF. CDR3 sequence (DNA): TGTGCCAGCAGTCGGACTAGCGGGAGCCGCGGTGTCAGCACAGATACGCAGTATTTT.

The chain is built from TRBV5-4 and TRBJ2-7; D unresolved. V lost 1 base and J 3 bases, leaving 8 bases between the germline ends. The germline V gene encodes CDR1 SGHNT and CDR2 YYREEE (reference sequence). This CDR3 has 13 amino acids. This chain's CDR3 is CASSLWRNYEQYF. The CDR3 DNA is TGTGCCAGCAGCTTGTGGCGGAACTACGAGCAGTACTTC.

The chain links TRBV7-9 to TRBJ1-5; TRBD1 agrees at 10 bases. The CDR3 spans 15 residues. In germline, CDR1 is SEHNR, CDR2 FQNEAQ (reference sequence). The V gene end was trimmed by 2 bases and the J gene end by 6 bases; junction bases not matched to a gene: 4. The CDR3 DNA follows: TGTGCCAGCAGCTTAAAGACAGGGGGCGGTCAGCCCCAGCATTTT. Translation: CASSLKTGGGQPQHF.

This chain connects TRBV7-8 to TRBJ2-7; 8 nucleotides match TRBD2. Trimming at V came to 5 bases and at J to 7 bases, leaving 7 bases not matched to a gene. Germline assignment: CDR1 SGHVS and CDR2 FQNEAQ. The CDR3 contains 13 residues. The CDR3 DNA reads TGTGCCAGCAGCCCTCAGGCGGGGGGAGAGCAGTACTTC. It translates to CASSPQAGGEQYF. The full variable domain, its missing parts supplied by reference TRBV7-8 and TRBJ2-7, is GAGVSQSPRYKVAKRGQDVALRCDPISGHVSLFWYQQALGQGPEFLTYFQNEAQLDKSGLPSDRFFAERPEGSVSTLKIQRTQQEDSAVYLCASSPQAGGEQYFGPGTRLTVT.

This clone has just a few counts. The V gene is TRBV27, the J gene TRBJ1-2; D possibly corresponds to TRBD1 (5 bases). Deletions cut 5 bases from V and 4 bases from J, with 11 bases between. The CDR3 extends over 13 amino acids. Germline V gives CDR1 MNHEY, CDR2 SMNVEV (reference sequence). Here the CDR3 DNA reads TGTGCCAGCAGTCGCGGGGCCGGCTATGGCTACACCTTC. Protein sequence: CASSRGAGYGYTF.

This clone came up once. The V call is TRBV18, the J call TRBJ2-7, with a tentative D call TRBD2 (6 bases). The CDR3 extends over 14 amino acids. Trimming removed 2 bases from V and 0 bases from J, with 8 bases in between. Germline CDR1 is KGHSH and CDR2 is LQKENI. The CDR3 bases are TGTGCCAGCTCACCAGGGAGGAGCTCCTACGAGCAGTACTTC. This translates into CASSPGRSSYEQYF.

This clone was observed once. The rearrangement uses TRBV18 and TRBJ2-1, with D tentatively TRBD1 (6 bases). The germline V gene has CDR1 KGHSH and CDR2 LQKENI. The CDR3 sequence is 14 residues long. With 6 bases removed from V and 10 bases from J, the gap between germline ends came to 19 bases. The chain's CDR3 is CASSPGHRGWEQFF. The CDR3 DNA follows: TGTGCCAGCTCCCCGGGACACCGAGGGTGGGAGCAGTTCTTC.

This chain uses TRBV21-1 with TRBJ2-7; the table's D call TRBD1 went unverified against the DNA. TRBV21-1 is flagged as a pseudogene. The CDR3 runs 14 residues. CDR3: CASSQFGQPYEQYF. Here the CDR3 DNA reads TGTGCCAGCAGCCAATTCGGACAGCCATACGAGCAGTACTTC.

The V gene is TRBV7-6, the J gene TRBJ1-6; a possible D gene is TRBD1 (6 bases). The CDR3 totals 14 residues. Germline CDR1 SGHVS, CDR2 FNYEAQ. The V and J ends lost 3 bases and 5 bases respectively, with 8 bases between them. CDR3 DNA sequence: TGTGCCAGCAGCTTGGGGGACAATAATTCACCCCTCCACTTT. Encoded protein: CASSLGDNNSPLHF.

The rearrangement uses TRBV9 and TRBJ2-5; 9 bases are shared with TRBD2. CDR1 is SGDLS, CDR2 YYNGEE, per germline. This CDR3 is built from 17 residues. The V gene end was trimmed by 0 bases and the J gene end by 5 bases; junction bases not matched to a gene: 11. CDR3 bases: TGTGCCAGCAGCGTAGGGGCTAGCGGGATACAGCGTGAGACCCAGTACTTC. It encodes CASSVGASGIQRETQYF.

This clone has only a few counts. The chain joins TRBV19 to TRBJ1-4, with D unclear. The V end was cut by 6 bases, the J end by 6 bases, with 17 bases between. Germline V CDR1 and CDR2: LNHDA, SQIVND (reference sequence). The CDR3 is 15 amino acids. CDR3 sequence (DNA): TGTGCCAGTAGGCCCCGGGAGGGCCCCGATGAAAAACTGTTTTTT. Its protein product is CASRPREGPDEKLFF. The full variable domain, rest sourced from reference TRBV19 and TRBJ1-4, is DGGITQSPKYLFRKEGQNVTLSCEQNLNHDAMYWYRQDPGQGLRLIYYSQIVNDFQKGDIAEGYSVSREKKESFPLTVTSAQKNPTAFYLCASRPREGPDEKLFFGSGTQLSVL.

V gene TRBV21-1 combines with J gene TRBJ2-3; TRBD2 was called by the table and not checked on the DNA. TRBV21-1 is listed as a pseudogene. The CDR3 is 16 amino acids. The CDR3 protein is CASSVNGWLGTDTQYF. CDR3 coding DNA: TGTGCCAGCAGCGTTAATGGCTGGCTAGGCACAGATACGCAGTATTTT.

The V gene is TRBV9, the J gene TRBJ1-3, with D possibly TRBD1 on 5 matching bases. V was trimmed by 3 bases and J by 0 bases, leaving 10 bases between them. CDR1 and CDR2 (germline): SGDLS, YYNGEE. The CDR3 extends over 15 amino acids. The chain's CDR3 is CASSADSYSGNTIYF. The DNA of the CDR3 is TGTGCCAGCAGCGCCGACAGTTACTCTGGAAACACCATATATTTT.

This chain uses TRBV2 with TRBJ2-5; tentative D call: TRBD1 (6 bases). The better agreement between TRBJ2-7 and the DNA end casts doubt on the J call. In germline, CDR1 is SNHLY, CDR2 FYNNEI. The CDR3 contains 13 residues. The CDR3 coding sequence is TGTGCCAGCAGTGGGGGACAAACCTACGAGCAGTACTTC. Its translation: CASSGGQTYEQYF.

The V and J genes are TRBV11-2 and TRBJ2-4; 9 bases agree with TRBD2. The CDR3 runs 17 residues. The ends lost 5 bases at V and 3 bases at J; junction bases unmatched: 11. Germline V lookup: CDR1 SGHAT, CDR2 FQNNGV. The CDR3: CASSPLGGRVGKNIQYF. The CDR3 DNA sequence: TGTGCCAGCAGCCCTCTGGGCGGGAGGGTTGGCAAAAACATTCAGTACTTC. The full variable domain, rest sourced from reference TRBV11-2 and TRBJ2-4, is EAGVAQSPRYKIIEKRQSVAFWCNPISGHATLYWYQQILGQGPKLLIQFQNNGVVDDSQLPKDRFSAERLKGVDSTLKIQPAKLEDSAVYLCASSPLGGRVGKNIQYFGAGTRLSVL.

V and J are TRBV6-4 and TRBJ2-3; 7 bases match TRBD1. The germline V gene encodes CDR1 MRHNA and CDR2 SNTAGT. The CDR3 extends over 15 amino acids. The ends lost 6 bases at V and 1 base at J; junction bases unmatched: 7. The CDR3 protein is CASSRQGFGTDTQYF. DNA of the CDR3: TGTGCCAGCAGCAGACAGGGCTTTGGCACAGATACGCAGTATTTT.

The chain links TRBV30 to TRBJ1-6; D gene unclear. This CDR3 spans 13 amino acids. In germline, CDR1 is GTSNPN, CDR2 SVGIG (reference sequence). Trimming stripped 0 bases from V and 8 bases from J, with 8 bases between. The CDR3 spells CAWSVLADSPLHF. In DNA, the CDR3 is TGTGCCTGGAGTGTACTTGCGGATTCACCCCTCCACTTT.

This chain uses TRBV5-4 with TRBJ2-3, with unresolved D. This CDR3 contains 12 residues. Trimming pared 0 bases from V and 4 bases from J, leaving 3 bases between. CDR1 is SGHNT and CDR2 is YYREEE in the germline V gene (reference sequence). The CDR3 DNA follows: TGTGCCAGCAGCTTGGTCTCAGATACGCAGTATTTT. Translation: CASSLVSDTQYF.

This clone was found a few times. The chain uses TRBV27 and TRBJ2-1; 9 nucleotides align to TRBD1. Germline loops: CDR1 MNHEY, CDR2 SMNVEV (reference sequence). Trimming took 4 bases from V and 8 from J; bases not matched to a gene: 6. The CDR3 contains 14 residues. The CDR3 nucleotides read TGTGCCAGCAGTTACCGGACAGGGGTGGATGAGCAGTTCTTC. This gives the protein CASSYRTGVDEQFF.

This chain links TRBV28 with TRBJ1-3; possibly TRBD1 for D (5 bases). From germline, CDR1 is MDHEN and CDR2 SYDVKM. V was shortened by 7 bases and J by 2 bases, with 15 bases between the two germline ends. The CDR3 has 15 residues. CDR3 residues: CASTPPGLTGNTIYF. The CDR3 DNA follows: TGTGCCAGCACCCCCCCGGGACTCACTGGAAACACCATATATTTT. Drawing the rest from reference TRBV28 and TRBJ1-3, the complete variable domain is DVKVTQSSRYLVKRTGEKVFLECVQDMDHENMFWYRQDPGLGLRLIYFSYDVKMKEKGDIPEGYSVSREKKERFSLILESASTNQTSMYLCASTPPGLTGNTIYFGEGSWLTVV.

The chain employs TRBV5-1 and TRBJ2-2; D perhaps matches TRBD1 (6 bases). The CDR3 totals 13 residues. CDR1 and CDR2 (germline): SGHRS, YFSETQ. Trimming left V 6 bases short and J 13 bases short, with 19 bases between. DNA for the CDR3: TGCGCCAGCACCCCAAACCCAACAGGGTGGCTGTTTTTT. Translated: CASTPNPTGWLFF.

The chain recombines TRBV15 with TRBJ2-7; D possibly corresponds to TRBD2 (5 bases). V was trimmed by 5 bases and J by 1 base, leaving 18 bases between them. Germline V gene data show CDR1 as LNHNV and CDR2 as YYDKDF (reference sequence). This CDR3 has 16 amino acids. CDR3 loop: CATSARGGPGSYEQYF. The CDR3 coding sequence is TGTGCCACCAGCGCCCGAGGCGGGCCGGGATCCTACGAGCAGTACTTC.

The rearrangement joins TRBV9 to TRBJ1-2, with 10 bases that match TRBD1. CDR1 and CDR2 from the germline V gene are SGDLS and YYNGEE. The CDR3 is 17 amino acids. V dropped 0 bases and J dropped 4; count of bases not matched to a gene: 9. CDR3 sequence: CASSVESGTGDPYGYTF. The CDR3 coding sequence is TGTGCCAGCAGCGTAGAAAGTGGGACAGGGGATCCCTATGGCTACACCTTC.

The V call is TRBV9, the J call TRBJ1-3, with D uncertain. This CDR3 has 17 amino acids. Germline CDR1 and CDR2: SGDLS and YYNGEE. The V gene lost 7 bases and the J gene lost 0 bases, with 20 bases spanning the gap. CDR3 amino acids: CASAEATTAYSGNTIYF. The CDR3 DNA sequence: TGTGCCAGCGCGGAGGCGACGACGGCATACTCTGGAAACACCATATATTTT.

The chain carries TRBV28 and TRBJ2-3; 9 nucleotides align to TRBD1. CDR1 MDHEN and CDR2 SYDVKM come from the germline V gene. V trimming: 4 bases; J trimming: 10 bases; junction bases outside the gene matches: 12. The CDR3 totals 15 residues. In nucleotides, the CDR3 is TGTGCCAGCAGTTACTCGACAGGGGGAATTTCTGCGCAGTATTTT. This codes for CASSYSTGGISAQYF.

The DNA for the CDR3 is TGTGCCAGCAGTTTAGGACAGGGAGGATCCGGGGAGCTGTTTTTT. Translated, it gives CASSLGQGGSGELFF. The genes are TRBV27 and TRBJ2-2; 8 bases line up with TRBD1. V lost 2 bases, J lost 6 bases, and 5 bases stayed unmatched. The CDR3 extends over 15 amino acids. The germline CDR1 and CDR2 sequences are MNHEY and SMNVEV (reference sequence).

The V call is TRBV10-3, the J call TRBJ1-2, with a possible D match to TRBD1 (5 bases). This CDR3 is 14 amino acids long. V was pared by 11 bases and J by 6 bases, with 22 bases between. CDR1 ENHRY and CDR2 SYGVKD come from the germline V gene. The CDR3 DNA sequence: TGTGCCTCTTGGACACTGTCGGTTCGGAATGGCTACACCTTC. Translating gives CASWTLSVRNGYTF.

With regard to this clone: One end of the junction is discordant with germline, which a read error may explain. The chain carries TRBV7-9 and TRBJ2-3, with 8 bases fitting TRBD1. Germline values: CDR1 SEHNR, CDR2 FQNEAQ (reference sequence). The CDR3 is 15 residues long. The CDR3 loop is CSSSFWTGWADTQYF. As DNA, the CDR3 is TGTTCCAGCAGCTTTTGGACAGGGTGGGCAGATACGCAGTATTTT.